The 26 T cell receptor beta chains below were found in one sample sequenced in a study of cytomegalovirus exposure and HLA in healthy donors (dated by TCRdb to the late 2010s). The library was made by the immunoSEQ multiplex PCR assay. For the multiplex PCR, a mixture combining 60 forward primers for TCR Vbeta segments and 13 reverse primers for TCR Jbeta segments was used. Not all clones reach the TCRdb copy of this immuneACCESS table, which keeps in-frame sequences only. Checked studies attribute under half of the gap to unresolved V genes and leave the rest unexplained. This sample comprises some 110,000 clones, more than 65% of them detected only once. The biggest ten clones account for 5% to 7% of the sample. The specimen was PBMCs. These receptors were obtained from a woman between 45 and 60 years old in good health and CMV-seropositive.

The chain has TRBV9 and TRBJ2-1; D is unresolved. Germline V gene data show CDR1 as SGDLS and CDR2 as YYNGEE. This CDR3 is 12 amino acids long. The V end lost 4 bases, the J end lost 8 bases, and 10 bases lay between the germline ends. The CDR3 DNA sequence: TGTGCCAGCAGCCCGCACTTGGATGAGCAGTTCTTC. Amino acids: CASSPHLDEQFF.

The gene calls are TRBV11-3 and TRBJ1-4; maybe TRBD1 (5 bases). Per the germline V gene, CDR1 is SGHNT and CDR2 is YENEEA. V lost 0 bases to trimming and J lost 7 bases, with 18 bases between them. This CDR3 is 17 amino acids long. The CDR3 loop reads CASSLDKVGGWGEKLFF. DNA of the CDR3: TGTGCCAGCAGCTTAGATAAGGTGGGGGGATGGGGTGAAAAACTGTTTTTT.

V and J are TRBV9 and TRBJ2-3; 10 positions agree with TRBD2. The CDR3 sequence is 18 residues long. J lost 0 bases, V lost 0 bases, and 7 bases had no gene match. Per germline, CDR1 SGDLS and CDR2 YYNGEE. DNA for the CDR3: TGTGCCAGCAGCGTAGGGGCGGTAGCGGGGGGAAGCACAGATACGCAGTATTTT. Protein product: CASSVGAVAGGSTDTQYF.

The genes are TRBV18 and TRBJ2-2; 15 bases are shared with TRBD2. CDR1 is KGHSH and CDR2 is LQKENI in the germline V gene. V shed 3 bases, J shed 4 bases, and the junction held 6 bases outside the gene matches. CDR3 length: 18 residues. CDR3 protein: CASSPRTSGGDGTGELFF. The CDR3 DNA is TGTGCCAGCTCACCGCGGACTAGCGGGGGGGACGGCACCGGGGAGCTGTTTTTT.

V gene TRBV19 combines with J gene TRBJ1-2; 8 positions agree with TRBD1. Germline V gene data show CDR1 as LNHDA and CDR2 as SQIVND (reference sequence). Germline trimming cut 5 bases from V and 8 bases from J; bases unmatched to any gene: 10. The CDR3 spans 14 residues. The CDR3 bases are TGTGCCAGTAGTGAACCGGGACAGGTACCGGGCTACACCTTC. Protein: CASSEPGQVPGYTF.

Here the CDR3 reads CASIFSEGNGYTF. CDR3 sequence (DNA): TGTGCCAGCATATTTTCGGAGGGTAATGGCTACACCTTC. The rearrangement joins TRBV6-6 to TRBJ1-2; D remains unclear. CDR3 length: 13 residues. V lost 7 bases to trimming and J lost 6 bases, with 15 bases between them. Germline V gives CDR1 MNHNY, CDR2 SVGAGI (reference sequence).

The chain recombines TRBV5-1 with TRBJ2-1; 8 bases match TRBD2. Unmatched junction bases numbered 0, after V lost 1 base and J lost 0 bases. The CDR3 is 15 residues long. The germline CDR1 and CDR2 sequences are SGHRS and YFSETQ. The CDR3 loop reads CASSLSGSSYNEQFF. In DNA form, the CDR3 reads TGCGCCAGCAGCTTGAGCGGGAGCTCCTACAATGAGCAGTTCTTC.

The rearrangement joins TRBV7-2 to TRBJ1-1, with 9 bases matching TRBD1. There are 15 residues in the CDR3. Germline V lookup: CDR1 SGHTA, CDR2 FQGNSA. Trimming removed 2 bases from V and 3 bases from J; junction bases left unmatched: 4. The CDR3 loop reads CASSLTGGMYTEAFF. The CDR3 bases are TGTGCCAGCAGCTTAACAGGGGGCATGTACACTGAAGCTTTCTTT.

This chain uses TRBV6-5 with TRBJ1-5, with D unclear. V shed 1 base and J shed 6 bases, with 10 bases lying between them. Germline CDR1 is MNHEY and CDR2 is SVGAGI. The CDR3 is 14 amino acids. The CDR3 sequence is CASSYWEGSQPQHF. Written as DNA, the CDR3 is TGTGCCAGCAGTTACTGGGAGGGCTCTCAGCCCCAGCATTTT.

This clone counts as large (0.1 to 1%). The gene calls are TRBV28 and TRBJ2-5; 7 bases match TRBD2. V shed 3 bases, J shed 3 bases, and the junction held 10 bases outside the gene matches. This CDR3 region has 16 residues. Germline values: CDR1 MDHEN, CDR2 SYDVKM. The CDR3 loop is CASSLWEGTTKETQYF. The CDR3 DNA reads TGTGCCAGCAGTTTGTGGGAGGGTACGACAAAAGAGACCCAGTACTTC.

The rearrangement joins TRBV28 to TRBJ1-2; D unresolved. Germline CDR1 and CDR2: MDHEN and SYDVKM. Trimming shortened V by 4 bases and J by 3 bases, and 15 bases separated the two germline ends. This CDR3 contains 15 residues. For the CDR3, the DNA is TGTGCCAGCAGTTCTGAAGTACAGTGGCACTATGGCTACACCTTC. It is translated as CASSSEVQWHYGYTF.

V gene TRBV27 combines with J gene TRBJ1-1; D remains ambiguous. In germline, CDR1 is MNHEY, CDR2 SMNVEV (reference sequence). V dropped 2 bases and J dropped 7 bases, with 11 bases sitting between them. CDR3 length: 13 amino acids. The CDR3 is CASSLNSAGEAFF. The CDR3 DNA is TGTGCCAGCAGTTTAAATTCGGCAGGTGAAGCTTTCTTT.

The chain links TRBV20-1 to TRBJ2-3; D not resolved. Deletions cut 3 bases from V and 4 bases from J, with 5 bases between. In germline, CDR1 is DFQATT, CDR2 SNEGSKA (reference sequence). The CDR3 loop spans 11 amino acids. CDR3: CSARVADTQYF. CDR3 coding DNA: TGCAGTGCTAGGGTAGCAGATACGCAGTATTTT.

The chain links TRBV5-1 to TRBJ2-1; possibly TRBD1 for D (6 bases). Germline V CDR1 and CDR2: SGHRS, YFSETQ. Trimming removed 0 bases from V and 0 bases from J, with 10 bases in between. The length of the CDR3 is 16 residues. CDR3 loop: CASSLVRGSSYNEQFF. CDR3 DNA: TGCGCCAGCAGCTTGGTCAGGGGCAGCTCCTACAATGAGCAGTTCTTC.

The CDR3 DNA follows: TGTGCCAGCAGCTTTAGATTTTCCGGGCTAGCACCTCAATCCCAGTACTTC. It codes for CASSFRFSGLAPQSQYF. The chain has TRBV7-2 and TRBJ2-5, with D possibly being TRBD2 (5 bases). V was clipped by 3 bases and J by 9 bases, with 26 bases between them. Germline V lookup: CDR1 SGHTA, CDR2 FQGNSA. The CDR3 is made up of 17 amino acids. Combining the CDR3 with reference TRBV7-2 and TRBJ2-5 gives the whole variable domain GAGVSQSPSNKVTEKGKDVELRCDPISGHTALYWYRQSLGQGLEFLIYFQGNSAPDKSGLPSDRFSAERTGGSVSTLTIQRTQQEDSAVYLCASSFRFSGLAPQSQYFGPGTRLLVL.

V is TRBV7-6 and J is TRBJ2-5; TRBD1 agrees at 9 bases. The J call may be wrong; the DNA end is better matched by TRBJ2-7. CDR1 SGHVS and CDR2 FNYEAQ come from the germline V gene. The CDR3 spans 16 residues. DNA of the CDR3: TGTGCCAGCAGCTTACCTCCGGGACAGGGACACGCCGAGCAGTACTTC. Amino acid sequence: CASSLPPGQGHAEQYF.

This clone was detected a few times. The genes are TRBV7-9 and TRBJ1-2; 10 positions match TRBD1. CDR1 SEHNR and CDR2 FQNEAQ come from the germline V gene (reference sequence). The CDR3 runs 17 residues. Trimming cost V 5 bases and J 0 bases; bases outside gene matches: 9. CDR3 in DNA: TGTGCCAGCAGCCCGCAACCGGGACAGGGGCCTAACTATGGCTACACCTTC. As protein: CASSPQPGQGPNYGYTF.

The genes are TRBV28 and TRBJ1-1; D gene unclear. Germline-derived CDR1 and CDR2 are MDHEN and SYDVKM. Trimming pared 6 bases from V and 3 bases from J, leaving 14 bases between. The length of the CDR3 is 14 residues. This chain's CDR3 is CASRPPGSYTEAFF. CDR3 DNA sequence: TGTGCCAGCAGACCCCCGGGATCCTACACTGAAGCTTTCTTT.

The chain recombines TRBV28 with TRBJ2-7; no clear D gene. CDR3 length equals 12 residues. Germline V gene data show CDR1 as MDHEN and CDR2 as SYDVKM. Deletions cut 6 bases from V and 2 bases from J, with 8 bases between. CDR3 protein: CASRATTYEQYF. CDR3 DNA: TGTGCCAGCAGGGCTACTACCTACGAGCAGTACTTC.

Here the CDR3 reads CASSQAQGINYGYTF. The CDR3 bases are TGTGCCAGCAGCCAAGCCCAGGGGATTAACTATGGCTACACCTTC. The V and J genes are TRBV4-2 and TRBJ1-2; maybe TRBD1 (6 bases). Per germline, CDR1 LGHNA and CDR2 YNFKEQ. The germline V and J ends were trimmed by 1 base and 1 base, with 10 bases remaining between them. The CDR3 extends over 15 amino acids.

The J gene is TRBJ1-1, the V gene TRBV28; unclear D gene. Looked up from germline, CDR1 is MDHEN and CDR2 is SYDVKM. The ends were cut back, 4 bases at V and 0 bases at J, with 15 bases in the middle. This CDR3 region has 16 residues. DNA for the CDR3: TGTGCCAGCAGTTCAGGAAGCGGCGGTATGAACACTGAAGCTTTCTTT. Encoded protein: CASSSGSGGMNTEAFF.

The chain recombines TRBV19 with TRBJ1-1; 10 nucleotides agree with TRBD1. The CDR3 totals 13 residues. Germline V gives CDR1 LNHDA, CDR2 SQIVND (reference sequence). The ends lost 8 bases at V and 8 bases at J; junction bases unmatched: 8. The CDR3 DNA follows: TGTGCCAGTCAGGACAGGGGGAAGGTGGAAGCTTTCTTT. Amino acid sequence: CASQDRGKVEAFF.

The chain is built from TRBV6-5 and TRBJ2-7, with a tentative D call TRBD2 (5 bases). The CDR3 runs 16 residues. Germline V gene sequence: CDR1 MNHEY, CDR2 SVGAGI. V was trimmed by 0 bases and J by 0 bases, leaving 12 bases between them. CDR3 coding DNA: TGTGCCAGCAGTTACTCGTCATCGGGGAGCTCCTACGAGCAGTACTTC. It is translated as CASSYSSSGSSYEQYF.

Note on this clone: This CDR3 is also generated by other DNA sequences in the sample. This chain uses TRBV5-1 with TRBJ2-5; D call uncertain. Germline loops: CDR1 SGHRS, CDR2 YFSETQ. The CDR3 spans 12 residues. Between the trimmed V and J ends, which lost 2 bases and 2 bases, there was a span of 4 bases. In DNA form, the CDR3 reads TGCGCCAGCAGCTTCCCACAAGAGACCCAGTACTTC. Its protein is CASSFPQETQYF.

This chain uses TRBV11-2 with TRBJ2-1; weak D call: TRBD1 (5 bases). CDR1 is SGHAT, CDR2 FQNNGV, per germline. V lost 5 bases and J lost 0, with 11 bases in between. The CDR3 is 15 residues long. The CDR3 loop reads CASSPGRISYNEQFF. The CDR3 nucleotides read TGTGCCAGCAGCCCAGGGCGGATCTCCTACAATGAGCAGTTCTTC.

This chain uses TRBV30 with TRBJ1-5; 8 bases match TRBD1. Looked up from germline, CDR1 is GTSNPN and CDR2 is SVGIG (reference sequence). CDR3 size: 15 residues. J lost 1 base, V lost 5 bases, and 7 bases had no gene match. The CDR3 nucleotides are TGTGCCTGGGGTCTTAGGACAGGGAGCAATCAGCCCCAGCATTTT. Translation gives CAWGLRTGSNQPQHF. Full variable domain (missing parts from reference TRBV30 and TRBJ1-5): SQTIHQWPATLVQPVGSPLSLECTVEGTSNPNLYWYRQAAGRGLQLLFYSVGIGQISSEVPQNLSASRPQDRQFILSSKKLLLSDSGFYLCAWGLRTGSNQPQHFGDGTRLSIL.